These 22 T cell receptor beta chains originate from one sample sequenced in a study of OX40 agonist ivuxolimab in advanced cancers. TCRdb keeps only in-frame clones here, not all; method: immunoSEQ multiplex PCR. The table shows 100,000 to 150,000 clones, with about nine tenths occurring only once. The sequences come from CD4+ or CD8+ T cells sorted from blood, collected in a trial of the OX40 agonist ivuxolimab. Every receptor here comes from an adult with an advanced solid tumor such as melanoma, head and neck, liver or kidney cancer.

This clone has just one count. The chain employs TRBV29-1 and TRBJ1-1; D remains unclear. CDR1 and CDR2 from the germline V gene are SQVTM and ANQGSEA. The CDR3 loop spans 14 amino acids. Trimming stripped 4 bases from V and 0 bases from J, with 12 bases between. The CDR3 DNA is TGCAGCGTTGTATCGGGAAGCCTGAACACTGAAGCTTTCTTT. Its protein is CSVVSGSLNTEAFF.

The rearrangement joins TRBV5-1 to TRBJ1-1; D is perhaps TRBD1 (5 bases). Per germline, CDR1 SGHRS and CDR2 YFSETQ. The V and J ends lost 2 bases and 4 bases respectively, with 15 bases between them. CDR3 length equals 15 residues. CDR3 DNA: TGCGCCAGCAGCTTCCCTCTTGGGGGGGGCACTGAAGCTTTCTTT. It is translated as CASSFPLGGGTEAFF.

This clone has only one observation. The rearrangement links TRBV5-1 to TRBJ2-1, with unresolved D. Trimming left V 0 bases short and J 4 bases short, with 8 bases between. The germline V gene has CDR1 SGHRS and CDR2 YFSETQ. This CDR3 is 14 amino acids long. This chain's CDR3 is CASSLDGAYNEQFF. The CDR3 bases are TGCGCCAGCAGCTTGGATGGCGCTTACAATGAGCAGTTCTTC.

On this clone: One end of the junction varies from germline; a read error may be responsible. The V and J genes are TRBV14 and TRBJ1-2; possible D gene TRBD1, 5 bases. The CDR3 is 12 residues long. The germline gives CDR1 SGHDN, CDR2 FVKESK. CDR3 residues: CASSPLNGRDAF. The CDR3 coding sequence is TGTGCCAGCAGCCCTCTCAACGGCAGGGATGCCTTC.

With respect to this clone: The junction departs from the called germline gene at one end, perhaps through a read error. The rearrangement uses TRBV7-7 and TRBJ2-3; TRBD2 matches 11 bases. Germline CDR1 is SSHAT and CDR2 is FNYEAQ (reference sequence). The CDR3 spans 17 residues. Written as DNA, the CDR3 is TGTGCTAGCAGCTTAGGGGTTAGCGGGGGGGGCACAGATACGCAGTATTTT. It yields the protein CASSLGVSGGGTDTQYF. Full variable domain (remainder filled in from reference TRBV7-7 and TRBJ2-3): GAGVSQSPRYKVTKRGQDVTLRCDPISSHATLYWYQQALGQGPEFLTYFNYEAQPDKSGLPSDRFSAERPEGSISTLTIQRTEQRDSAMYRCASSLGVSGGGTDTQYFGPGTRLTVL.

This chain joins TRBV18 and TRBJ1-4; D gene unclear. CDR1 is KGHSH and CDR2 is LQKENI in the germline V gene. CDR3 size: 14 residues. Trimming removed 3 bases at V and 0 bases at J, with 5 bases between. Written as DNA, the CDR3 is TGTGCCAGCTCACCCCTAGCAACTAATGAAAAACTGTTTTTT. Residues: CASSPLATNEKLFF.

This rearrangement joins TRBV25-1 to TRBJ1-1; tentative D call: TRBD1 (5 bases). The CDR3 is 14 residues long. Per germline, CDR1 MGHDK and CDR2 SYGVNS. Trimming stripped 3 bases from V and 0 bases from J, with 8 bases between. Here the CDR3 DNA reads TGTGCCAGCAGTGATTGGGGGGTGAACACTGAAGCTTTCTTT. Translation: CASSDWGVNTEAFF.

This chain connects TRBV9 to TRBJ1-1; D is undetermined. The germline V gene encodes CDR1 SGDLS and CDR2 YYNGEE. The CDR3 sequence is 12 residues long. Trimming shortened V by 5 bases and J by 0 bases, and 5 bases separated the two germline ends. DNA for the CDR3: TGTGCCAGCAGGAGCATGAACACTGAAGCTTTCTTT. Translating gives CASRSMNTEAFF.

The chain is built from TRBV7-2 and TRBJ2-1; D perhaps matches TRBD2 (6 bases). The V gene lost 1 base and the J gene lost 4 bases, with 8 bases spanning the gap. The CDR3 length is 14 residues. Germline CDR1 and CDR2: SGHTA and FQGNSA. CDR3 bases: TGTGCCAGCAGCTTAGTAGCGGTATACAATGAGCAGTTCTTC. Its protein is CASSLVAVYNEQFF.

Regarding this clone: The identical CDR3 is also encoded by other nucleotide sequences in the sample. The chain has TRBV28 and TRBJ2-2, with D uncertain. The CDR3 totals 12 residues. Germline V CDR1 and CDR2: MDHEN, SYDVKM. The V gene lost 5 bases and the J gene lost 1 base, with 2 bases spanning the gap. The CDR3 sequence is CASSLNTGELFF. The CDR3 DNA sequence: TGTGCCAGCAGTCTGAACACCGGGGAGCTGTTTTTT.

This sequence joins TRBV7-9 and TRBJ1-1, with D perhaps TRBD1 (5 bases). The CDR3 is 12 residues long. Looked up from germline, CDR1 is SEHNR and CDR2 is FQNEAQ (reference sequence). The V and J ends lost 6 bases and 8 bases respectively, with 13 bases between them. The CDR3 loop reads CASSYLTEEAFF. Written as DNA, the CDR3 is TGTGCCAGCAGTTACTTGACAGAGGAAGCTTTCTTT. The full variable domain, with the rest looked up from reference TRBV7-9 and TRBJ1-1, is DTGVSQNPRHKITKRGQNVTFRCDPISEHNRLYWYRQTLGQGPEFLTYFQNEAQLEKSRLLSDRFSAERPKGSFSTLEIQRTEQGDSAMYLCASSYLTEEAFFGQGTRLTVV.

V gene TRBV5-6 combines with J gene TRBJ1-3; D not resolved. V lost 2 bases and J 0 bases, leaving 18 bases between the germline ends. CDR1 SGHDT and CDR2 YYEEEE come from the germline V gene. The CDR3 is made up of 18 amino acids. CDR3 residues: CASSLIVQSGSSGNTIYF. CDR3 in DNA: TGTGCCAGCAGCTTAATAGTCCAAAGTGGCAGCTCTGGAAACACCATATATTTT.

The gene calls are TRBV6-5 and TRBJ1-5; 11 bases line up with TRBD1. Trimming removed 5 bases from V and 6 bases from J; junction bases left unmatched: 0. The germline gives CDR1 MNHEY, CDR2 SVGAGI. The CDR3 has 13 residues. CDR3: CASSGTGGQPQHF. The CDR3, as DNA: TGTGCCAGCAGTGGGACAGGGGGTCAGCCCCAGCATTTT.

The gene calls are TRBV13 and TRBJ1-5; possibly TRBD1 for D (5 bases). Germline CDR1 is PRHDT and CDR2 is FYEKMQ (reference sequence). The CDR3 contains 17 residues. Trimming removed 3 bases at V and 7 bases at J, with 22 bases between. The CDR3 here is CASSLSQGTGYRQPQHF. The CDR3 region has the DNA TGTGCCAGCAGCTTGAGTCAAGGCACAGGATACCGGCAGCCCCAGCATTTT.

The CDR3 protein is CASSRDKTATNEKLFF. The CDR3 DNA reads as TGTGCCAGCAGTAGGGATAAGACAGCAACTAATGAAAAACTGTTTTTT. This chain joins TRBV28 and TRBJ1-4; D is possibly TRBD1 (5 bases). Germline CDR1 reads MDHEN; CDR2 reads SYDVKM. V was pared by 5 bases and J by 0 bases, with 13 bases between. There are 16 residues in the CDR3.

The V gene is TRBV5-1, the J gene TRBJ2-7; 9 bases map to TRBD1. After removal of 0 bases from V and 0 bases from J, the junction contained 1 base not matched to a gene. In germline, CDR1 is SGHRS, CDR2 YFSETQ. The CDR3 totals 15 residues. CDR3 DNA sequence: TGCGCCAGCAGCTTGGGGGACAGGGACTCCTACGAGCAGTACTTC. This codes for CASSLGDRDSYEQYF.

This chain links TRBV5-5 with TRBJ1-2, with 10 positions matching TRBD1. CDR1 and CDR2 from the germline V gene are SGHKS and YYEKEE (reference sequence). The CDR3 runs 15 residues. The V segment lost 3 bases and the J segment 4 bases; nucleotides outside the gene matches: 6. CDR3 nucleotide sequence: TGTGCCAGCAGCTGGGGACAGGGGTTAGGCTATGGCTACACCTTC. Translating gives CASSWGQGLGYGYTF.

CDR3 region: CASSYSKGDSGEQYF. CDR3 in DNA: TGTGCCAGCAGTTACTCGAAGGGGGACAGTGGGGAGCAGTACTTC. The chain links TRBV6-5 to TRBJ2-7, with TRBD1 identical over 7 bases. With 0 bases clipped from V and 7 bases from J, the junction kept 9 bases outside the gene matches. CDR1 is MNHEY and CDR2 is SVGAGI in the germline V gene. This CDR3 has 15 amino acids.

V gene TRBV9 combines with J gene TRBJ1-6, with D possibly being TRBD1 (5 bases). The V gene lost 4 bases and the J gene lost 6 bases, with 11 bases spanning the gap. CDR3 size: 14 residues. Germline V gene data show CDR1 as SGDLS and CDR2 as YYNGEE. This CDR3 reads CASSNSGLNSPLHF. The CDR3, as DNA: TGTGCCAGCAGCAACTCAGGGCTTAATTCACCCCTCCACTTT.

The V call is TRBV6-1, the J call TRBJ1-5; TRBD1 is a possible D gene (5 bases). The germline CDR1 and CDR2 sequences are MNHNS and SASEGT. The ends were cut back, 2 bases at V and 6 bases at J, with 11 bases in the middle. The CDR3 sequence is 14 residues long. DNA of the CDR3: TGTGCCAGCAGTGAACAGGGTTCCGGTCAGCCCCAGCATTTT. Translated: CASSEQGSGQPQHF.

There are a few counts of this clone. This sequence joins TRBV9 and TRBJ1-1; weak D call: TRBD1 (5 bases). V was pared by 2 bases and J by 6 bases, with 14 bases between. The CDR3 has 14 amino acids. From germline, CDR1 is SGDLS and CDR2 YYNGEE. This CDR3 is CASSVAHQGSEAFF. The CDR3, as DNA: TGTGCCAGCAGCGTTGCCCATCAGGGTTCTGAAGCTTTCTTT.

This rearrangement joins TRBV19 to TRBJ1-5, with a tentative D call TRBD1 (6 bases). V was cut by 3 bases and J by 0 bases, with 18 bases left in between. This CDR3 is built from 18 residues. Germline loops: CDR1 LNHDA, CDR2 SQIVND (reference sequence). As DNA, the CDR3 is TGTGCCAGTAGTATCCCATATGGGGGGCTGAATAGCAATCAGCCCCAGCATTTT. The encoded protein is CASSIPYGGLNSNQPQHF. Variable domain in full (rest from reference TRBV19 and TRBJ1-5): DGGITQSPKYLFRKEGQNVTLSCEQNLNHDAMYWYRQDPGQGLRLIYYSQIVNDFQKGDIAEGYSVSREKKESFPLTVTSAQKNPTAFYLCASSIPYGGLNSNQPQHFGDGTRLSIL.